This entry is about one T cell receptor (beta chain). The antigen remains unidentified. Some clones are missing from TCRdb's copy, which holds only in-frame ones; the method was immunoSEQ multiplex PCR. The profile shows about 120,000 clones, almost 95% of them singletons. This entry is derived from a study of T cell responses to AZD1222 COVID-19 vaccine. General observations from the study: White British ancestry dominated among donors, who included more females, and clonal diversity was possibly underestimated. Unmutated variant regions are reportedly targeted by nearly half of spike-specific TCRs. It was only after the peak T cell response that any repertoires were sampled.

Per the germline V gene, CDR1 is SSHAT and CDR2 is FNYEAQ (reference sequence). Trimming at V came to 5 bases and at J to 4 bases, leaving 17 bases not matched to a gene. The length of the CDR3 is 18 residues. Pooling was applied to second doses at about 4 or about 12 weeks. The sequences come from peripheral blood, collected 28 days after the second AZD1222 dose. The clonotype originates from an adult who received the AZD1222 COVID-19 vaccine. This rearrangement joins TRBV7-7 to TRBJ2-5; TRBD1 agrees at 9 bases. In DNA, the CDR3 is TGTGCCAGCAGCCGCGGACAGGGGAGTAGAGGTTATGGAGAGACCCAGTACTTC. Its translation: CASSRGQGSRGYGETQYF.